Listed here are 9 T cell receptor beta chains from one sample, sequenced in a study of T cell changes during pregnancy in multiple sclerosis (dated by TCRdb to between 2018 and 2020). The library came from the immunoSEQ multiplex PCR assay. The clones in this table, taken by TCRdb from immuneACCESS, are in-frame only. Not every clone is retained; where verified, under half of the shortfall comes from an unresolved V gene, and the cause of the rest is unknown. Across this sample there are 50,000 to 75,000 clones, with approximately 90% seen only once. The ten largest clonotypes hold about 2.5% of the sample. The sample here was peripheral blood, taken in the third trimester of pregnancy. All receptors derive from a female donor in good health, enrolled as a control in a pregnancy study.

The gene calls are TRBV28 and TRBJ2-4; 8 positions agree with TRBD1. This CDR3 contains 19 residues. CDR1 is MDHEN, CDR2 SYDVKM, per germline. The junction had 16 bases not matched to a gene; V was cut back by 6 bases and J by 0 bases. In DNA form, the CDR3 reads TGTGCCAGCAGCCGAGGACAGGGTTGGAGGGGGTCAGCCAAAAACATTCAGTACTTC. Translated: CASSRGQGWRGSAKNIQYF.

V and J are TRBV29-1 and TRBJ2-7; 9 nucleotides agree with TRBD1. Trimming cost V 5 bases and J 1 base; bases outside gene matches: 3. The CDR3 covers 13 residues. The V gene's germline CDR1 is SQVTM and CDR2 ANQGSEA. The CDR3, as DNA: TGCAGCGTTTGGGACAGGGAGTCCTACGAGCAGTACTTC. Its protein is CSVWDRESYEQYF.

This rearrangement joins TRBV6-5 to TRBJ1-6; no reliable D call. This CDR3 has 13 amino acids. The germline V gene has CDR1 MNHEY and CDR2 SVGAGI. V dropped 2 bases and J dropped 10 bases, with 9 bases sitting between them. CDR3 nucleotide sequence: TGTGCCAGCAGTTACGACGGAGAATCACCCCTCCACTTT. Protein product: CASSYDGESPLHF.

The V gene is TRBV9, the J gene TRBJ1-2; TRBD1 agrees at 8 bases. After removal of 3 bases from V and 3 bases from J, the junction contained 10 bases not matched to a gene. The CDR3 totals 16 residues. In germline, CDR1 is SGDLS, CDR2 YYNGEE. CDR3 residues: CASSGNLGQVYYGYTF. The CDR3 region has the DNA TGTGCCAGCAGCGGGAACTTGGGACAGGTTTACTATGGCTACACCTTC.

The chain recombines TRBV12-5 with TRBJ2-1, with TRBD2 identical over 10 bases. The CDR3 is 17 residues long. Trimming cost V 0 bases and J 7 bases; bases outside gene matches: 9. The germline V gene has CDR1 LGHNT and CDR2 FRNRAP. CDR3 sequence reads: CASGLVGPLAGANEQFF. The CDR3 nucleotides are TGTGCTAGTGGTTTGGTAGGTCCTCTAGCGGGAGCGAATGAGCAGTTCTTC. The full variable domain, rest sourced from reference TRBV12-5 and TRBJ2-1, is DARVTQTPRHKVTEMGQEVTMRCQPILGHNTVFWYRQTMMQGLELLAYFRNRAPLDDSGMPKDRFSAEMPDATLATLKIQPSEPRDSAVYFCASGLVGPLAGANEQFFGPGTRLTVL.

CDR3 coding DNA: TGTGCCAGCAGATATGGCCCTAGAGAGACCCAGTACTTC. The encoded protein is CASRYGPRETQYF. This chain joins TRBV2 and TRBJ2-5; D is uncertain. V lost 6 bases, J lost 4 bases, and 12 bases lay in between. The CDR3 totals 13 residues. Germline V lookup: CDR1 SNHLY, CDR2 FYNNEI.

The chain recombines TRBV7-3 with TRBJ2-3; 14 positions agree with TRBD2. The CDR3 runs 16 residues. Trimming at V came to 5 bases and at J to 6 bases, leaving 7 bases not matched to a gene. CDR1 SGHTA and CDR2 FQGTGA come from the germline V gene. CDR3 amino acids: CASSPGTSGSIDTQYF. The CDR3 bases are TGTGCCAGCAGCCCCGGGACTAGCGGGAGTATTGATACGCAGTATTTT.

This clone was picked up one time. The chain uses TRBV5-4 and TRBJ1-2; D may be TRBD1 (6 bases). The CDR3 spans 16 residues. CDR1 and CDR2 from the germline V gene are SGHNT and YYREEE (reference sequence). The V end was cut by 0 bases, the J end by 7 bases, with 19 bases between. The CDR3 nucleotides read TGTGCCAGCAGCTTGGCCCAGAGACGGACAGAGGCTGGCTACACCTTC. Translating gives CASSLAQRRTEAGYTF.

The chain couples TRBV30 to TRBJ1-4; the D gene is possibly TRBD1 (6 bases). CDR3 length: 13 residues. The V gene's germline CDR1 is GTSNPN and CDR2 SVGIG (reference sequence). V was cut by 3 bases and J by 4 bases, with 9 bases left in between. The CDR3 here is CAWRTGFNEKLFF. Here the CDR3 DNA reads TGTGCCTGGAGGACAGGCTTTAATGAAAAACTGTTTTTT.